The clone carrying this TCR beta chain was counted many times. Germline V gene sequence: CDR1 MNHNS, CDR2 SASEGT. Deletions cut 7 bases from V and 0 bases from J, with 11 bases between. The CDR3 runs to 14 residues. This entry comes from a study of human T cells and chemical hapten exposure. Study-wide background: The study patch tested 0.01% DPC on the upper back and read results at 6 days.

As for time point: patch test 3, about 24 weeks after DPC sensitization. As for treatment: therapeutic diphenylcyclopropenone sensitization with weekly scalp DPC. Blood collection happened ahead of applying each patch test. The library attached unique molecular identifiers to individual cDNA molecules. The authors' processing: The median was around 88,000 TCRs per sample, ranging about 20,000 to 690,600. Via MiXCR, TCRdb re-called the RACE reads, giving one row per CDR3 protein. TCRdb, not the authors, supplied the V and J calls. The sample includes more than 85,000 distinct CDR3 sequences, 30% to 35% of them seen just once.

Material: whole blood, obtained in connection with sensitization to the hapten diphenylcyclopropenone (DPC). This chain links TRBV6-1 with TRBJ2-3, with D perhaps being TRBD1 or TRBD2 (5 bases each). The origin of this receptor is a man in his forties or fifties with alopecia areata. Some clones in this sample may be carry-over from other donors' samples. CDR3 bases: TGTGCCAGCAACCTGGGGGACAGCACAGATACGCAGTATTTT. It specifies CASNLGDSTDTQYF.